A selection of T cell receptor beta chains follows, all from one sample in a study of T-cell reconstitution after alpha-beta-depleted transplantation in children. A single record per CDR3 protein comes from TCRdb applying MiXCR to the PCR reads. The sample records fewer than 550,000 distinct CDR3 sequences, over 10% being singletons. Here the sequenced sample was PBMCs, mostly from graft donor cells, taken 180 days after TCRalphabeta/CD19-depleted stem cell transplant. Receptor source: a female patient aged 2-15 years who had a stem cell transplant for aplastic anemia, so the T cells may come from the graft donor. Each CDR3 is given with its conserved first and last residue. Fields, in order: CDR3 protein, V gene, J gene, CDR3 length, D gene. A D gene is named only where the DNA matches it firmly.

CDR3 protein: CASSQEQGIFYGYTF
V gene: TRBV4-1
J gene: TRBJ1-2
CDR3 length: 15
D gene: -

CDR3 protein: CASSQELGPQETQYF
V gene: TRBV14
J gene: TRBJ2-5
CDR3 length: 15
D gene: -

CDR3 protein: CASSPGLAGGPRHLQETQYF
V gene: TRBV5-1
J gene: TRBJ2-5
CDR3 length: 20
D gene: TRBD2

CDR3 protein: CASRRHLRETQYF
V gene: TRBV12-3/TRBV12-4
J gene: TRBJ2-5
CDR3 length: 13
D gene: -

CDR3 protein: CSVGPYRSPYEQYF
V gene: TRBV29-1
J gene: TRBJ2-7
CDR3 length: 14
D gene: -

CDR3 protein: CASSLVGGRNTGELFF
V gene: TRBV7-9
J gene: TRBJ2-2
CDR3 length: 16
D gene: -

CDR3 protein: CSVDLAGGAKNIQYF
V gene: TRBV29-1
J gene: TRBJ2-4
CDR3 length: 15
D gene: TRBD2

CDR3 protein: CSARDWGAGIGYEQYF
V gene: TRBV20-1
J gene: TRBJ2-7
CDR3 length: 16
D gene: -

CDR3 protein: CSGIAGNYNEQFF
V gene: TRBV29-1
J gene: TRBJ2-1
CDR3 length: 13
D gene: TRBD2

CDR3 protein: CSVEDRGRSNTEAFF
V gene: TRBV29-1
J gene: TRBJ1-1
CDR3 length: 15
D gene: -

CDR3 protein: CSARCGRYSYNEQFF
V gene: TRBV20-1
J gene: TRBJ2-1
CDR3 length: 15
D gene: -

CDR3 protein: CASSLKDRVADTQYF
V gene: TRBV5-1
J gene: TRBJ2-3
CDR3 length: 15
D gene: -

CDR3 protein: CASSRGSGSADTQYF
V gene: TRBV7-2
J gene: TRBJ2-3
CDR3 length: 15
D gene: TRBD2

CDR3 protein: CASSTLPGNTEAFF
V gene: TRBV27
J gene: TRBJ1-1
CDR3 length: 14
D gene: -

CDR3 protein: CASSHKFMNTEAFF
V gene: TRBV11-2
J gene: TRBJ1-1
CDR3 length: 14
D gene: -

CDR3 protein: CASSQDAGTRSTDTQYF
V gene: TRBV4-1
J gene: TRBJ2-3
CDR3 length: 17
D gene: TRBD2

CDR3 protein: CASSSRGGLAGGYNEQFF
V gene: TRBV5-1
J gene: TRBJ2-1
CDR3 length: 18
D gene: TRBD2

CDR3 protein: CSVGAVGYTF
V gene: TRBV29-1
J gene: TRBJ1-2
CDR3 length: 10
D gene: -

CDR3 protein: CASSPQRGGGAKNIQYF
V gene: TRBV7-8
J gene: TRBJ2-4
CDR3 length: 17
D gene: -

CDR3 protein: CASSLTGTNQPQHF
V gene: TRBV12-3/TRBV12-4
J gene: TRBJ1-5
CDR3 length: 14
D gene: -

CDR3 protein: CASSSEGAKPSPEAFF
V gene: TRBV11-2
J gene: TRBJ1-1
CDR3 length: 16
D gene: -

CDR3 protein: CASSVNPNRRSTDTQYF
V gene: TRBV27
J gene: TRBJ2-3
CDR3 length: 17
D gene: -

CDR3 protein: CSAREPIHSGEQYF
V gene: TRBV20-1
J gene: TRBJ2-7
CDR3 length: 14
D gene: -

CDR3 protein: CASLGGTSDTGELFF
V gene: TRBV5-4
J gene: TRBJ2-2
CDR3 length: 15
D gene: TRBD2

CDR3 protein: CASSQQQDNEQFF
V gene: TRBV4-3
J gene: TRBJ2-1
CDR3 length: 13
D gene: -

CDR3 protein: CAGSPRGSTDTQYF
V gene: TRBV7-2
J gene: TRBJ2-3
CDR3 length: 14
D gene: -

CDR3 protein: CSVKGGINEQYF
V gene: TRBV29-1
J gene: TRBJ2-7
CDR3 length: 12
D gene: -

CDR3 protein: CASSLVYGETNNEQFF
V gene: TRBV5-1
J gene: TRBJ2-1
CDR3 length: 16
D gene: -

CDR3 protein: CASSPRDDSYGYTF
V gene: TRBV18
J gene: TRBJ1-2
CDR3 length: 14
D gene: -

CDR3 protein: CASSSGNTIYF
V gene: TRBV12-3/TRBV12-4
J gene: TRBJ1-3
CDR3 length: 11
D gene: -

CDR3 protein: CASSNSGGFSGANVLTF
V gene: TRBV4-1
J gene: TRBJ2-6
CDR3 length: 17
D gene: TRBD2

CDR3 protein: CASSWGTGGAYNEQFF
V gene: TRBV5-1
J gene: TRBJ2-1
CDR3 length: 16
D gene: -

CDR3 protein: CASRLTANYGYTF
V gene: TRBV5-6
J gene: TRBJ1-2
CDR3 length: 13
D gene: -

CDR3 protein: CASSLRKRGAGAIHEQFF
V gene: TRBV7-2
J gene: TRBJ2-1
CDR3 length: 18
D gene: TRBD2

CDR3 protein: CASSARQDSYNEQFF
V gene: TRBV7-2
J gene: TRBJ2-1
CDR3 length: 15
D gene: -

CDR3 protein: CASSERGGSGTDTQYF
V gene: TRBV6-1
J gene: TRBJ2-3
CDR3 length: 16
D gene: -

CDR3 protein: CASRLGGTFNEQFF
V gene: TRBV12-3/TRBV12-4
J gene: TRBJ2-1
CDR3 length: 14
D gene: -

CDR3 protein: CASSAPGQIYGYTF
V gene: TRBV25-1
J gene: TRBJ1-2
CDR3 length: 14
D gene: TRBD1

CDR3 protein: CASRSLGGRSADTQYF
V gene: TRBV12-3/TRBV12-4
J gene: TRBJ2-3
CDR3 length: 16
D gene: -

CDR3 protein: CASSAAPKNRGSGANVLTF
V gene: TRBV11-1
J gene: TRBJ2-6
CDR3 length: 19
D gene: -

CDR3 protein: CASSQGHRVTGNQPQHF
V gene: TRBV7-2
J gene: TRBJ1-5
CDR3 length: 17
D gene: -

CDR3 protein: CASSLSQGARGYTF
V gene: TRBV11-2
J gene: TRBJ1-2
CDR3 length: 14
D gene: TRBD1

CDR3 protein: CASSLKLAGGSPYNEQFF
V gene: TRBV3-1
J gene: TRBJ2-1
CDR3 length: 18
D gene: TRBD2

CDR3 protein: CASSPGGYGINEQFF
V gene: TRBV6-2/TRBV6-3
J gene: TRBJ2-1
CDR3 length: 15
D gene: -

CDR3 protein: CASSPLASRGIDNEQFF
V gene: TRBV18
J gene: TRBJ2-1
CDR3 length: 17
D gene: -

CDR3 protein: CASSQTSGIVTGELFF
V gene: TRBV19
J gene: TRBJ2-2
CDR3 length: 16
D gene: TRBD2

CDR3 protein: CASSSSGQETQYF
V gene: TRBV7-9
J gene: TRBJ2-5
CDR3 length: 13
D gene: TRBD2

CDR3 protein: CASSSLQGITEAFF
V gene: TRBV11-2
J gene: TRBJ1-1
CDR3 length: 14
D gene: -

CDR3 protein: CASSWLGLGTEAFF
V gene: TRBV7-8
J gene: TRBJ1-1
CDR3 length: 14
D gene: -

CDR3 protein: CASSFIRGAEQFF
V gene: TRBV7-2
J gene: TRBJ2-1
CDR3 length: 13
D gene: -

CDR3 protein: CASSEWTSGDNEQFF
V gene: TRBV6-1
J gene: TRBJ2-1
CDR3 length: 15
D gene: TRBD2

CDR3 protein: CASSPSTHAVEQFF
V gene: TRBV2
J gene: TRBJ2-1
CDR3 length: 14
D gene: -

CDR3 protein: CAISEEGGHTEAFF
V gene: TRBV10-3
J gene: TRBJ1-1
CDR3 length: 14
D gene: -

CDR3 protein: CASSVQGNGANVLTF
V gene: TRBV6-1
J gene: TRBJ2-6
CDR3 length: 15
D gene: -

CDR3 protein: CASSRGISSGNTIYF
V gene: TRBV4-3
J gene: TRBJ1-3
CDR3 length: 15
D gene: -

CDR3 protein: CASTTQRGSSYNEQFF
V gene: TRBV7-2
J gene: TRBJ2-1
CDR3 length: 16
D gene: TRBD2

CDR3 protein: CASSLRTSGCNEQFF
V gene: TRBV3-1
J gene: TRBJ2-1
CDR3 length: 15
D gene: TRBD2

CDR3 protein: CASSPCLAGGTDTQYF
V gene: TRBV21-1
J gene: TRBJ2-3
CDR3 length: 16
D gene: -